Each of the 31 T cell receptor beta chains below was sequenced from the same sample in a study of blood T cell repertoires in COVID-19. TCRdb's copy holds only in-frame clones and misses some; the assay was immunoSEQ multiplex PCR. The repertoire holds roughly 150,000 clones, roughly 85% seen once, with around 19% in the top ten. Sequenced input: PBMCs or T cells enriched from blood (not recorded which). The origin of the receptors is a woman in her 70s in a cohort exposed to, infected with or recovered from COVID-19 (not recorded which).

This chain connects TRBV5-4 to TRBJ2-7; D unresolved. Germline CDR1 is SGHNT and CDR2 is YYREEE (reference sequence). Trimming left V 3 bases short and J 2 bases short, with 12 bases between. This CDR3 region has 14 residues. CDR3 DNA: TGTGCCAGCAGCTCCCCCCGCGATGCCTACGAGCAGTACTTC. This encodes CASSSPRDAYEQYF.

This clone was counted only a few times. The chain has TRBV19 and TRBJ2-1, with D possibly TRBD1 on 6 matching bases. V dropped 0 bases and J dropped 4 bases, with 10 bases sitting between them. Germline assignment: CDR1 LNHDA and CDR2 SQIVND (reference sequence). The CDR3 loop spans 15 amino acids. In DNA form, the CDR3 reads TGTGCCAGTAGTATAGAGAGTACAGGGTACAATGAGCAGTTCTTC. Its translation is CASSIESTGYNEQFF.

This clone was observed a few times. For the CDR3, the DNA is TGTGCCAGCAGTTCGGACAGAGGCCATGAGCAGTTCTTC. Translated, it gives CASSSDRGHEQFF. The rearrangement joins TRBV2 to TRBJ2-1; D might be TRBD1 (6 bases). Germline values: CDR1 SNHLY, CDR2 FYNNEI. This CDR3 is built from 13 residues. Between the trimmed V and J ends, which lost 5 bases and 8 bases, there was a span of 13 bases.

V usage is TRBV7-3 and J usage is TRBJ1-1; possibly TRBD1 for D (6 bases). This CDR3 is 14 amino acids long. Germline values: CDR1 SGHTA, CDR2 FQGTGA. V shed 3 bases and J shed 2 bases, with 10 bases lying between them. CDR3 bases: TGTGCCAGCAGCTTGGGAGGGACAAACACTGAAGCTTTCTTT. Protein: CASSLGGTNTEAFF.

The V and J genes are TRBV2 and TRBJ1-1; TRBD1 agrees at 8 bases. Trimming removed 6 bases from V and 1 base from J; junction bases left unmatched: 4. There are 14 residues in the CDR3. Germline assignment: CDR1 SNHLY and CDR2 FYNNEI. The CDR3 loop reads CASRQGAQNTEAFF. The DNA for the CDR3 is TGTGCCAGCAGGCAGGGGGCACAGAACACTGAAGCTTTCTTT.

The DNA of the CDR3 is TGTGCCAGCAGCCCGACAGGGGATCAGCCCCAGCATTTT. It is translated as CASSPTGDQPQHF. The gene calls are TRBV3-1 (or the pseudogene TRBV3-2) and TRBJ1-5, with 8 positions matching TRBD1. Germline V CDR1 and CDR2: LGHDT, YNNKEL (reference sequence). The CDR3 extends over 13 amino acids. With 4 bases clipped from V and 5 bases from J, the junction kept 1 base outside the gene matches.

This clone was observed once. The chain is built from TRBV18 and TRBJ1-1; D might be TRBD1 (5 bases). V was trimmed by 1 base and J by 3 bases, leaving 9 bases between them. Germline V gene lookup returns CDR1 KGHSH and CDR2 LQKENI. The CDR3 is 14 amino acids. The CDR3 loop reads CASSPQGIDTEAFF. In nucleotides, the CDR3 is TGTGCCAGCTCACCACAGGGGATTGACACTGAAGCTTTCTTT.

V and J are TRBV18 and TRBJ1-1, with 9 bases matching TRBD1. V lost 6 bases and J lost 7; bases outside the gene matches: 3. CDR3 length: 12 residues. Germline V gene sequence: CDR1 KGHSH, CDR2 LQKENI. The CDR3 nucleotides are TGTGCCAGCTCGCGGGGACAGGGTGAAGCTTTCTTT. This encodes CASSRGQGEAFF. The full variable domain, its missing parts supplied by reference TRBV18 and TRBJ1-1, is NAGVMQNPRHLVRRRGQEARLRCSPMKGHSHVYWYRQLPEEGLKFMVYLQKENIIDESGMPKERFSAEFPKEGPSILRIQQVVRGDSAAYFCASSRGQGEAFFGQGTRLTVV.

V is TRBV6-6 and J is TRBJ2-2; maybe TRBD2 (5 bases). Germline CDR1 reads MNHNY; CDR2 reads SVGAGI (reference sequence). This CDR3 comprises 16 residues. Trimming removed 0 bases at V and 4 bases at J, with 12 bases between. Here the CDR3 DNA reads TGTGCCAGCAGTTACTCTGGGAGCGCTACCACCGGGGAGCTGTTTTTT. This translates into CASSYSGSATTGELFF.

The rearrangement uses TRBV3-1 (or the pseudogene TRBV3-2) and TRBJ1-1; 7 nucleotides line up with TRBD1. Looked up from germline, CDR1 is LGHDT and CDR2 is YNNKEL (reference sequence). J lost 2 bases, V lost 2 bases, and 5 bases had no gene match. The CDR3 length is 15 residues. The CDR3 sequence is CASSQQDRDNTEAFF. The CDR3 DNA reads TGTGCCAGCAGCCAACAAGACAGGGATAACACTGAAGCTTTCTTT.

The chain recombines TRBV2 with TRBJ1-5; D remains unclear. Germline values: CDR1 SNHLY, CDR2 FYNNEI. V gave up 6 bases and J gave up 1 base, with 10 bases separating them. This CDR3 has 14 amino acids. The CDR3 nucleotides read TGTGCCAGCAGCGCCGTGGAGAGCAATCAGCCCCAGCATTTT. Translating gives CASSAVESNQPQHF.

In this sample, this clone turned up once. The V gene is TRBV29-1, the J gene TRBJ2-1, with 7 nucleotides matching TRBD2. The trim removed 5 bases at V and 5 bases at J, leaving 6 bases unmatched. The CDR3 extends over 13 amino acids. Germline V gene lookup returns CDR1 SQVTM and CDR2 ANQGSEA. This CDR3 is CSVQSSGNNEQFF. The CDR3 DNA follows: TGCAGCGTTCAGTCTAGCGGAAACAATGAGCAGTTCTTC.

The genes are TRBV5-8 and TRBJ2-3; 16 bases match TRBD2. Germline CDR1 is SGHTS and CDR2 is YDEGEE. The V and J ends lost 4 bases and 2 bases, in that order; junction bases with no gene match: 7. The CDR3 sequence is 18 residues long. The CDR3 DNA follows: TGTGCCAGCAGCCGGGGACTAGCGGGAGGGCCCGACACAGATACGCAGTATTTT. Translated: CASSRGLAGGPDTDTQYF.

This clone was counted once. CDR3 in amino acids: CASSLTGTSDYEQYF. CDR3 coding DNA: TGTGCCAGCAGCTTGACGGGGACTAGCGACTACGAGCAGTACTTC. The rearrangement uses TRBV11-3 and TRBJ2-7, with TRBD2 matching over 10 bases. CDR3 size: 15 residues. V lost 3 bases, J lost 3 bases, and 5 bases stayed unmatched. The germline V gene has CDR1 SGHNT and CDR2 YENEEA.

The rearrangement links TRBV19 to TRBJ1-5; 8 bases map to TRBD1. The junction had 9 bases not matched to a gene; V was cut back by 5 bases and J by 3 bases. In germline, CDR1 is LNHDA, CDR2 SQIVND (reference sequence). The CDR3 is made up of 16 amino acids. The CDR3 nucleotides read TGTGCCAGTAGTGGACGGACAGGGTGGAACAATCAGCCCCAGCATTTT. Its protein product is CASSGRTGWNNQPQHF.

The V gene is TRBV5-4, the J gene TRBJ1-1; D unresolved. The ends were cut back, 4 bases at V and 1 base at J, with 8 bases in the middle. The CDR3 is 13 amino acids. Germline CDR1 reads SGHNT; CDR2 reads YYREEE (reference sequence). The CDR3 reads CASSAAENTEAFF. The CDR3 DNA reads TGTGCCAGCAGCGCCGCAGAGAACACTGAAGCTTTCTTT.

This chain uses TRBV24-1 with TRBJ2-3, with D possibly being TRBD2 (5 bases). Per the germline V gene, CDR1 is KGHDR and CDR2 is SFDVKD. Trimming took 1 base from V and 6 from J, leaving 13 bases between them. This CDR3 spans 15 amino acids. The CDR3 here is CATSDLGSSGDTQYF. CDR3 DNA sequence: TGTGCCACCAGTGATTTAGGGAGCTCCGGGGATACGCAGTATTTT.

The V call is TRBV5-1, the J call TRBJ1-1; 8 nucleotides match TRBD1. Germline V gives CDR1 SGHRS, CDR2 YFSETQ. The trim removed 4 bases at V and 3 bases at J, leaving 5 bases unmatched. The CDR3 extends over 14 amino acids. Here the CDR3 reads CASSGQGLDTEAFF. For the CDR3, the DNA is TGCGCCAGCAGCGGACAGGGACTTGACACTGAAGCTTTCTTT.

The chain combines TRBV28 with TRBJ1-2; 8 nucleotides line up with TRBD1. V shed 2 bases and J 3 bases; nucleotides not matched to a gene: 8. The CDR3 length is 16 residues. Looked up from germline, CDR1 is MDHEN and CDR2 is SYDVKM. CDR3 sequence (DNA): TGTGCCAGCAGTTTAGAGAGGACAGGGAAAGACTATGGCTACACCTTC. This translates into CASSLERTGKDYGYTF.

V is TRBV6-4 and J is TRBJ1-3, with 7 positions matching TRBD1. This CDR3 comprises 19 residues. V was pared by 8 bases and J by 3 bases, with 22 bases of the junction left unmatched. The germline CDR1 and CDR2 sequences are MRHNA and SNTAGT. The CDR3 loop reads CASPIGSYRTGEVGNTIYF. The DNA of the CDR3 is TGTGCCAGCCCAATAGGCTCCTATCGGACAGGAGAAGTTGGAAACACCATATATTTT.

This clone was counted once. The CDR3 here is CATSSLGHISGETQYF. The DNA of the CDR3 is TGTGCCACCAGCTCCTTGGGACACATCAGTGGCGAGACCCAGTACTTC. The rearrangement links TRBV15 to TRBJ2-5, with D possibly matching TRBD1 (6 bases). From germline, CDR1 is LNHNV and CDR2 YYDKDF (reference sequence). V shed 5 bases and J shed 5 bases, with 21 bases lying between them. The CDR3 totals 16 residues. Based on the CDR3 plus reference TRBV15 and TRBJ2-5, the full variable domain is DAMVIQNPRYQVTQFGKPVTLSCSQTLNHNVMYWYQQKSSQAPKLLFHYYDKDFNNEADTPDNFQSRRPNTSFCFLDIRSPGLGDTAMYLCATSSLGHISGETQYFGPGTRLLVL.

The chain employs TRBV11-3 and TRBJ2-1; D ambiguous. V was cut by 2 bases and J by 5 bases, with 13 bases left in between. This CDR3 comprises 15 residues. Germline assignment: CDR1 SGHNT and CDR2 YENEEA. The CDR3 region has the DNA TGTGCCAGCAGCTTACTAGTGCCCCCCGACAATGAGCAGTTCTTC. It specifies CASSLLVPPDNEQFF.

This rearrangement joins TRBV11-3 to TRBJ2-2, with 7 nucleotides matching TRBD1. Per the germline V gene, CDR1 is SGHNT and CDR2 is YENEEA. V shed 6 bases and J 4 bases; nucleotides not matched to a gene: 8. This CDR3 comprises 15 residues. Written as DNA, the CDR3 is TGTGCCAGCAGAGAGGGACAGCTACTCACCGGGGAGCTGTTTTTT. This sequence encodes CASREGQLLTGELFF.

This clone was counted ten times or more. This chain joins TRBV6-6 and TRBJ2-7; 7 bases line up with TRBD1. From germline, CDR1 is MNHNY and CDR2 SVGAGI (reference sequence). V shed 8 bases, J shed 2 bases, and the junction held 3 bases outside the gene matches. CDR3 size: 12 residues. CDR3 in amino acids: CASRDRAYEQYF. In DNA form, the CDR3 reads TGTGCCAGCCGGGACAGAGCCTACGAGCAGTACTTC.

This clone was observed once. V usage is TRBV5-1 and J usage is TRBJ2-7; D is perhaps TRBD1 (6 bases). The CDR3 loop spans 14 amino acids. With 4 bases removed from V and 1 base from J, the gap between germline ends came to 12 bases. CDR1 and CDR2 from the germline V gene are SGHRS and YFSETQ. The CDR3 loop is CASSEDSNSYEQYF. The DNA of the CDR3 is TGCGCCAGCAGCGAGGACAGTAATTCCTACGAGCAGTACTTC.

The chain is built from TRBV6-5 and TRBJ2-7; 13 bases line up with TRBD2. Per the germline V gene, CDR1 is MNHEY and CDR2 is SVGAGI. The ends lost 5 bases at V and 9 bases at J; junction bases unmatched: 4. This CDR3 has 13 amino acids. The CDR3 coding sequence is TGTGCCAGCAGTCGGACTAGCGGGAGAACGCAGTACTTC. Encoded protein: CASSRTSGRTQYF.

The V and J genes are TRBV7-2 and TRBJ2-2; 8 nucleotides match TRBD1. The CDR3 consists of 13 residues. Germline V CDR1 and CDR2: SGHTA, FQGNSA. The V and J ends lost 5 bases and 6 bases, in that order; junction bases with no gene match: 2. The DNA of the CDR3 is TGTGCCAGCAGCACGACAGGGGCCGGGGAGCTGTTTTTT. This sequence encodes CASSTTGAGELFF.

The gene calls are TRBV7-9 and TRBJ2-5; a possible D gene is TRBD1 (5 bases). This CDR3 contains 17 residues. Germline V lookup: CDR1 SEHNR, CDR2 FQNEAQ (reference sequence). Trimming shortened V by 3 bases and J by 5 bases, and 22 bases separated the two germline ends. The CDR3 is CASSLGFLQGRVETQYF. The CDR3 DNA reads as TGTGCCAGCAGCTTGGGGTTCCTTCAGGGCAGGGTGGAGACCCAGTACTTC.

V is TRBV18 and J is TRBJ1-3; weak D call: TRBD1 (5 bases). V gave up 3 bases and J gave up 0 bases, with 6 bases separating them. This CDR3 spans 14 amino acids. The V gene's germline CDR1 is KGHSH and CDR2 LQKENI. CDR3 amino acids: CASSPGGSGNTIYF. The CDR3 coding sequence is TGTGCCAGCTCACCGGGGGGCTCTGGAAACACCATATATTTT.

CDR3 loop: CASSSAWELQFF. DNA of the CDR3: TGTGCCAGCAGCTCCGCGTGGGAGCTTCAGTTCTTC. The V and J genes are TRBV6-2 or TRBV6-3 and TRBJ2-1, with D tentatively TRBD2 (5 bases). V was cut by 6 bases and J by 13 bases, with 16 bases left in between. The CDR3 is made up of 12 amino acids. The V gene's germline CDR1 is MNHEY and CDR2 SVGEGT.

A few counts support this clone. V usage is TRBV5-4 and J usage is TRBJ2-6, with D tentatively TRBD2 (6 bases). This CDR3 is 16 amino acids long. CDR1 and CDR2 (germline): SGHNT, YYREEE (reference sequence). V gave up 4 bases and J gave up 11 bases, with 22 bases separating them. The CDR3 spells CASSQNWRGPKDVLTF. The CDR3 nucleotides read TGTGCCAGCAGCCAAAACTGGCGGGGACCTAAAGACGTCCTGACTTTC.